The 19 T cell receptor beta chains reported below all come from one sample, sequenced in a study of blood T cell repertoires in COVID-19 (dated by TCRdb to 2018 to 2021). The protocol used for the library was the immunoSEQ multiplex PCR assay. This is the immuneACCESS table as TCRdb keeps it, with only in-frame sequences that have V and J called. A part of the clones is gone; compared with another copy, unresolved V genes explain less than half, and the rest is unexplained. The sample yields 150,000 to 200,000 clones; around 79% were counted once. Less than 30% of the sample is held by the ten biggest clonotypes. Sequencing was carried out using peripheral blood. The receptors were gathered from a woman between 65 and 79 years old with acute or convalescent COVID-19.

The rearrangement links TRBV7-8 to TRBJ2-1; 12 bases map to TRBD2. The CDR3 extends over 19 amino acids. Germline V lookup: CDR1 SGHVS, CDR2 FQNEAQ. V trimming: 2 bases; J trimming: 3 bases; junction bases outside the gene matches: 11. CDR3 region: CASSLRIRTSGTIYNEQFF. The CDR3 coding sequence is TGTGCCAGCAGCTTAAGAATAAGGACTAGCGGGACAATCTACAATGAGCAGTTCTTC. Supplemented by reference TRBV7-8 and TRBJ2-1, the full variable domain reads GAGVSQSPRYKVAKRGQDVALRCDPISGHVSLFWYQQALGQGPEFLTYFQNEAQLDKSGLPSDRFFAERPEGSVSTLKIQRTQQEDSAVYLCASSLRIRTSGTIYNEQFFGPGTRLTVL.

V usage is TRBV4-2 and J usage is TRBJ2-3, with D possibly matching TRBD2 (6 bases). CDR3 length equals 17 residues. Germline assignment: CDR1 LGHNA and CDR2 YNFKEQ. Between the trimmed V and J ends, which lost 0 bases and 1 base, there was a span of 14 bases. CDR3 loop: CASSQEGDGGRTDTQYF. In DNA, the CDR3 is TGTGCCAGCAGCCAAGAGGGGGACGGAGGGCGCACAGATACGCAGTATTTT.

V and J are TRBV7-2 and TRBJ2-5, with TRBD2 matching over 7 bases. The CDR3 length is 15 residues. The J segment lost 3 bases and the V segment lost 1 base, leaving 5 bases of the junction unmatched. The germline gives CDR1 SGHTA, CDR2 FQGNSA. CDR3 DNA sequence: TGTGCCAGCAGCTTAGTGGGTCTAGCGGAAGAGACCCAGTACTTC. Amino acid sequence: CASSLVGLAEETQYF.

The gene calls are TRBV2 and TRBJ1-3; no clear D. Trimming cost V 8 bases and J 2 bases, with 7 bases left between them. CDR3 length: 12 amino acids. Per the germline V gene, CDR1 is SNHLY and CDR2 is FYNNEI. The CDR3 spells CASLTTGNTIYF. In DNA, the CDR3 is TGTGCCAGCCTGACAACTGGAAACACCATATATTTT. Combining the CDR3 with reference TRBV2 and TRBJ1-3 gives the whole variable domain EPEVTQTPSHQVTQMGQEVILRCVPISNHLYFYWYRQILGQKVEFLVSFYNNEISEKSEIFDDQFSVERPDGSNFTLKIRSTKLEDSAMYFCASLTTGNTIYFGEGSWLTVV.

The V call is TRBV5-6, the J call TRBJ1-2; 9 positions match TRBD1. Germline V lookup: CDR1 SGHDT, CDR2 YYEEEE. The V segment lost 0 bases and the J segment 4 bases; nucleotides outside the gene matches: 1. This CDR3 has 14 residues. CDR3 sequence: CASSLGDRVYGYTF. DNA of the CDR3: TGTGCCAGCAGCTTGGGGGACAGGGTCTATGGCTACACCTTC. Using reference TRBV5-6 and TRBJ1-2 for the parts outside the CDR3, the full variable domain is DAGVTQSPTHLIKTRGQQVTLRCSPKSGHDTVSWYQQALGQGPQFIFQYYEEEERQRGNFPDRFSGHQFPNYSSELNVNALLLGDSALYLCASSLGDRVYGYTFGSGTRLTVV.

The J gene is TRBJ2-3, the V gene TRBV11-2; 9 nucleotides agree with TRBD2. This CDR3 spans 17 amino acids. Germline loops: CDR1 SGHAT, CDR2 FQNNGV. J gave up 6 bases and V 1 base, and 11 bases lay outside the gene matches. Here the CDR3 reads CASSLGVLAGKLDTQYF. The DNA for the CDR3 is TGTGCCAGCAGCTTAGGGGTCCTAGCGGGAAAGTTGGATACGCAGTATTTT.

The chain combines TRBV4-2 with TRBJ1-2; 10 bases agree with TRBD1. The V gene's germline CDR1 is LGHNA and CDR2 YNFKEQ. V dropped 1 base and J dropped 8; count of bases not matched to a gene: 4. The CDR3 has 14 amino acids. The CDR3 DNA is TGTGCCAGCAGCCAAGGACAGGGGGCAATAGGCTACACCTTC. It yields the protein CASSQGQGAIGYTF.

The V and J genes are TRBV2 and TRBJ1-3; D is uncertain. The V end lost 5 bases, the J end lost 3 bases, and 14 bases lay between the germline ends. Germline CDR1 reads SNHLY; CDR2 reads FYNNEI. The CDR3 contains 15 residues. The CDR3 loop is CASSPRIKNGNTIYF. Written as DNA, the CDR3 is TGTGCCAGCAGTCCCAGGATCAAAAATGGAAACACCATATATTTT.

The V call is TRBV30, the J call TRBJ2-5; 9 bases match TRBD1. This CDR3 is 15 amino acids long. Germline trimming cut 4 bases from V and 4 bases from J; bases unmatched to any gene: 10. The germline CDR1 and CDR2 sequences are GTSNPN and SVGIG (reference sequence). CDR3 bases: TGTGCCTGGACCCGGGACAGGGCGAAGGGAGAGACCCAGTACTTC. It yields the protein CAWTRDRAKGETQYF.

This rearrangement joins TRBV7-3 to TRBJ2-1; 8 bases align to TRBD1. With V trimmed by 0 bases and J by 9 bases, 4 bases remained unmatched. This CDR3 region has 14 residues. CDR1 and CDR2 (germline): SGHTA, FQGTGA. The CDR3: CASSLTPGGAEQFF. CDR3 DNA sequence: TGTGCCAGCAGCTTAACTCCAGGGGGCGCTGAGCAGTTCTTC.

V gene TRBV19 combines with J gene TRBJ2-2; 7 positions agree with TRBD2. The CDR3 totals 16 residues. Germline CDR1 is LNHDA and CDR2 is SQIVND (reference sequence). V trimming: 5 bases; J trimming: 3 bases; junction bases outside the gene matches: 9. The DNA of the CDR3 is TGTGCCAGTAGTGCCACTGAGCGGGGACACACCGGGGAGCTGTTTTTT. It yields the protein CASSATERGHTGELFF.

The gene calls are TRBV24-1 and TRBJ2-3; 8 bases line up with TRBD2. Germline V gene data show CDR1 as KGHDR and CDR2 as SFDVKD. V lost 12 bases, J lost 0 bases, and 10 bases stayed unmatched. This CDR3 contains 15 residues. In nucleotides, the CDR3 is TGTGCCCCACTAGCGGCCCTGGTAAGCACAGATACGCAGTATTTT. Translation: CAPLAALVSTDTQYF.

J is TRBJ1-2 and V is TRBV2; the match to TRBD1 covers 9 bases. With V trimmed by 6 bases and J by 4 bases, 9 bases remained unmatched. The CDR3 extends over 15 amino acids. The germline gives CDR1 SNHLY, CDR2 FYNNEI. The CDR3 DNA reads TGTGCCAGCAGCCAAGGGACAGGGTTGGGCTATGGCTACACCTTC. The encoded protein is CASSQGTGLGYGYTF.

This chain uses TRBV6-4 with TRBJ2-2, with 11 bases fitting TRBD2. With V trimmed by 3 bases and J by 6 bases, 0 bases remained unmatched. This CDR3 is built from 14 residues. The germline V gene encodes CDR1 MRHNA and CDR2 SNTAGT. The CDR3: CASSELAGAGELFF. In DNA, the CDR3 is TGTGCCAGCAGTGAACTAGCGGGAGCCGGGGAGCTGTTTTTT.

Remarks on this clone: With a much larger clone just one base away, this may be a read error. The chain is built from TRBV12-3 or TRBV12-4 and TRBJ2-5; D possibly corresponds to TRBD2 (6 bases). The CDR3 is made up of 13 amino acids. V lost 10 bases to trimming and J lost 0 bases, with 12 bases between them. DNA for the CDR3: TGTGCCAACACTGGAGGGTACCAAGAGACCCAGTACTTC. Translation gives CANTGGYQETQYF.

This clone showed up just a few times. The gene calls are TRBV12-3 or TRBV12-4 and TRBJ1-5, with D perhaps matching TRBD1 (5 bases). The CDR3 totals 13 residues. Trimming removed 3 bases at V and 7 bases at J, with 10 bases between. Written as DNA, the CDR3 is TGTGCCAGCAGTTTTGGCAGGGCCCAGCCCCAGCATTTT. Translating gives CASSFGRAQPQHF.

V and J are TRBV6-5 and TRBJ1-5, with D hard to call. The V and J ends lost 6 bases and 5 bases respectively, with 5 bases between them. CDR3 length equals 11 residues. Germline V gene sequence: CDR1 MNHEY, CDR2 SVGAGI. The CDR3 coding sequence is TGTGCCAGCAGGAGGGATCAGCCCCAGCATTTT. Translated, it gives CASRRDQPQHF.

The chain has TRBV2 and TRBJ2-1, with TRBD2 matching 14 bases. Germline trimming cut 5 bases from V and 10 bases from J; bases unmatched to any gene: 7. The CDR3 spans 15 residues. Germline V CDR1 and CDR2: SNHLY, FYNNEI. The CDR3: CASSPGTSGRREQFF. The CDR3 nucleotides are TGTGCCAGCAGTCCCGGGACTAGCGGGAGACGGGAGCAGTTCTTC.

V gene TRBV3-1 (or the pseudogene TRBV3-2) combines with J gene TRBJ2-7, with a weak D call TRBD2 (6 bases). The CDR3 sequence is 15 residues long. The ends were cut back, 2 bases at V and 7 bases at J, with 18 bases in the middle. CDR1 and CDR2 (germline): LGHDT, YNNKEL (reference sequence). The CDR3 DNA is TGTGCCAGCAGCCAAACAGCGGGCACCTCTCGAGAGCAGTACTTC. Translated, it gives CASSQTAGTSREQYF.